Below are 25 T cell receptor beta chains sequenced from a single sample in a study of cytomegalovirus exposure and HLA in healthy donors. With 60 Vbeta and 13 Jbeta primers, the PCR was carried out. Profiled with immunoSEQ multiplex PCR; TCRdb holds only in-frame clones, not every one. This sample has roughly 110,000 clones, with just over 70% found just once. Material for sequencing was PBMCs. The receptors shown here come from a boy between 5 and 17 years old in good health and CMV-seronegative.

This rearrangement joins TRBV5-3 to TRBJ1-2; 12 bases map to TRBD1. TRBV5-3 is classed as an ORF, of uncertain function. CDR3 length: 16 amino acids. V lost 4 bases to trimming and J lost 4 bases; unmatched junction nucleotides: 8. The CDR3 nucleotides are TGTGCCAGAAGCAGGGGACAGGGGGCTTCCCTCTATGGCTACACCTTC. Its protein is CARSRGQGASLYGYTF.

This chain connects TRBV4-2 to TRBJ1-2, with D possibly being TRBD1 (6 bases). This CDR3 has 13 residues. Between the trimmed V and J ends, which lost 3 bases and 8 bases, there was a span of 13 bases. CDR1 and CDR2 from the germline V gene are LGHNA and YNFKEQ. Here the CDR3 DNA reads TGTGCCAGCAGCCACCTGGGGGCGGAGGGCTACACCTTC. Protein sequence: CASSHLGAEGYTF.

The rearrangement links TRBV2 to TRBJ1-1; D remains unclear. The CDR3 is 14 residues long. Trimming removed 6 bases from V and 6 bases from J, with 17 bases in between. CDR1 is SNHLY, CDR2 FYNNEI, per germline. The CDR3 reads CASSRSGVRAEAFF. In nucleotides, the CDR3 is TGTGCCAGCAGCAGGTCCGGGGTTCGAGCTGAAGCTTTCTTT.

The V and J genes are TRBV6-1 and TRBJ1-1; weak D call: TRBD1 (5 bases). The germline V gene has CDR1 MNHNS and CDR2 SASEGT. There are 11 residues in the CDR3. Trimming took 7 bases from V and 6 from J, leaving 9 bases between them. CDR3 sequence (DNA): TGTGCCAGCAAATGGGGGGCTGAAGCTTTCTTT. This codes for CASKWGAEAFF.

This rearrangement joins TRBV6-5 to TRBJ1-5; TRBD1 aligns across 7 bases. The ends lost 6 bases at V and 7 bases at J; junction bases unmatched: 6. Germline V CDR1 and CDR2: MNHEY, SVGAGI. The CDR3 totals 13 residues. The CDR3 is CASSLTGAQPQHF. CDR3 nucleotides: TGTGCCAGCAGCTTAACAGGGGCCCAGCCCCAGCATTTT.

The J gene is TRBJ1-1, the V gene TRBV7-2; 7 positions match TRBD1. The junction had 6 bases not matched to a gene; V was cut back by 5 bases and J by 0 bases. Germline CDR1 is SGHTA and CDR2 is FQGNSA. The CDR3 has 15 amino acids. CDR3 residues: CASSPKTGMNTEAFF. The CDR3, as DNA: TGTGCCAGCAGCCCGAAGACAGGGATGAACACTGAAGCTTTCTTT.

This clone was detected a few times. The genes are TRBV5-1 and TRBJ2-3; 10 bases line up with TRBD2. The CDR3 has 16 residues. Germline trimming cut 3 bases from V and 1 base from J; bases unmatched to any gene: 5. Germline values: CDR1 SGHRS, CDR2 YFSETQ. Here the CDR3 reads CASSYLAGGGTDTQYF. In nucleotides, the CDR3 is TGCGCCAGCAGCTATTTAGCGGGGGGAGGCACAGATACGCAGTATTTT.

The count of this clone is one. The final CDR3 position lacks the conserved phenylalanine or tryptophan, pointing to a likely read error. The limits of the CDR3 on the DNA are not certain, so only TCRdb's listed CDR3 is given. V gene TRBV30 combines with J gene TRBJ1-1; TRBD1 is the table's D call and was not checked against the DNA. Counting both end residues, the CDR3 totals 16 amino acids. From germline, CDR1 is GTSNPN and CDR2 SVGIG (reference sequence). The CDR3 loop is CAWREGQGLLSTEALV.

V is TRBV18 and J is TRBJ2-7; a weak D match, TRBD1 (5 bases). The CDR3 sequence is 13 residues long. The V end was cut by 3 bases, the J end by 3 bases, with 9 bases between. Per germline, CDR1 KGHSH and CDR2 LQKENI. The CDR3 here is CASSPGQIYEQYF. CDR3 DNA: TGTGCCAGCTCACCGGGGCAAATCTACGAGCAGTACTTC.

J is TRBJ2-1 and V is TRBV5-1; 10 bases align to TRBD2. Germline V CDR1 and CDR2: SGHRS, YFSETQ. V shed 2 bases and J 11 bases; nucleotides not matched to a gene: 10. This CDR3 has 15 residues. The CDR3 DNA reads TGCGCCAGCAGCTTACCTAGCGGGGGCTCGGGGAAGCAGTTCTTC. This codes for CASSLPSGGSGKQFF.

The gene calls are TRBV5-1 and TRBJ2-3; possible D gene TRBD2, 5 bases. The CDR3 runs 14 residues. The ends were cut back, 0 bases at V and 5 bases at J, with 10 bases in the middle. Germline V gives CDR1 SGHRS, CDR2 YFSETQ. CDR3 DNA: TGCGCCAGCAGCTTGGAGGAGGCGAGAGATACGCAGTATTTT. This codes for CASSLEEARDTQYF.

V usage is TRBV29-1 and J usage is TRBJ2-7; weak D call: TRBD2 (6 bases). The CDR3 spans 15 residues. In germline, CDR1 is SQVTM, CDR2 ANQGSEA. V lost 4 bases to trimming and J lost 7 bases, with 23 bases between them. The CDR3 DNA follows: TGCAGCGTTGCCCCCTCGGGGGTACGTCTACTGGAGCAGTACTTC. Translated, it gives CSVAPSGVRLLEQYF.

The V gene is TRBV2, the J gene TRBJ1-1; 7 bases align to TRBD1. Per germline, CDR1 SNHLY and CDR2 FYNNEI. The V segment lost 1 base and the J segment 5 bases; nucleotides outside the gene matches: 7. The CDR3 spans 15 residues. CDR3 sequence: CASSEGGRGRTEAFF. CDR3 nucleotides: TGTGCCAGCAGTGAAGGGGGCAGGGGGAGAACTGAAGCTTTCTTT.

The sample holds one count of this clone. The CDR3: CASSFAGQNHEQFF. The CDR3 DNA reads TGTGCCAGCAGCTTTGCAGGACAGAACCATGAGCAGTTCTTC. The V and J genes are TRBV7-6 and TRBJ2-1, with D maybe TRBD1 (6 bases). V lost 3 bases and J 8 bases, leaving 14 bases between the germline ends. CDR3 length: 14 amino acids. Germline assignment: CDR1 SGHVS and CDR2 FNYEAQ.

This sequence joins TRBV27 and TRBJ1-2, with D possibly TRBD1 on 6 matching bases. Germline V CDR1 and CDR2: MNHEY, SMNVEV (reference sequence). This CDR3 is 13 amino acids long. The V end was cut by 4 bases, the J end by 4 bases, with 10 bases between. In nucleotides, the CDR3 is TGTGCCAGCAGTTCAGCCAGGGGCTATGGCTACACCTTC. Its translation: CASSSARGYGYTF.

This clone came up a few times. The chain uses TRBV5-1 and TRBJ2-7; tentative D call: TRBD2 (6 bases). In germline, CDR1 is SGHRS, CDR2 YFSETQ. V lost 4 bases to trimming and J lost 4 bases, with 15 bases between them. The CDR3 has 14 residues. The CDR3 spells CASSQTAGPYEQYF. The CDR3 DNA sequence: TGCGCCAGCAGCCAAACAGCGGGCCCTTACGAGCAGTACTTC.

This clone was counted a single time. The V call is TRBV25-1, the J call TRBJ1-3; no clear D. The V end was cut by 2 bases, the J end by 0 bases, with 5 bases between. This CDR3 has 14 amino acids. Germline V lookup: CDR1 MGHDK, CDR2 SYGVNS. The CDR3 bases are TGTGCCAGCAGTGAACTCTACTCTGGAAACACCATATATTTT. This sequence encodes CASSELYSGNTIYF.

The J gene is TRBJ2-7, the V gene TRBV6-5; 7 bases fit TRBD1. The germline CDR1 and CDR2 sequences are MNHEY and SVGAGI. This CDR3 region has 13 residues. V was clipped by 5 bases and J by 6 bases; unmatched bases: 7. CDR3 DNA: TGTGCCAGCAGTCGTGGACAGGCGGGCGAGCAGTACTTC. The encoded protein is CASSRGQAGEQYF.

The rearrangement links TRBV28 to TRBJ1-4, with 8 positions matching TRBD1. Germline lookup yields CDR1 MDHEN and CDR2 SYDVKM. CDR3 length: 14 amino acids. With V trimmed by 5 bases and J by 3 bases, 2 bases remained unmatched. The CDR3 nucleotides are TGTGCCAGCAGTGTGACAGGGGCTAATGAAAAACTGTTTTTT. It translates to CASSVTGANEKLFF.

The CDR3 DNA follows: TGTGCCTCGAGGGAGTTCCGGACAGGGTGGGGAGAGACCCAGTACTTC. It is translated as CASREFRTGWGETQYF. J is TRBJ2-5 and V is TRBV30, with 8 bases lining up with TRBD1. There are 16 residues in the CDR3. V trimming: 7 bases; J trimming: 4 bases; junction bases outside the gene matches: 17. Germline V lookup: CDR1 GTSNPN, CDR2 SVGIG (reference sequence). Based on the CDR3 plus reference TRBV30 and TRBJ2-5, the full variable domain is SQTIHQWPATLVQPVGSPLSLECTVEGTSNPNLYWYRQAAGRGLQLLFYSVGIGQISSEVPQNLSASRPQDRQFILSSKKLLLSDSGFYLCASREFRTGWGETQYFGPGTRLLVL.

In DNA form, the CDR3 reads TGTGCCACTTCAGGTGGTCTTCTTGCAAATCAGCCCCAGCATTTT. Its protein is CATSGGLLANQPQHF. This chain uses TRBV2 with TRBJ1-5; D remains unclear. Trimming took off 10 bases at V and 4 bases at J, with 20 bases between the two ends. The germline CDR1 and CDR2 sequences are SNHLY and FYNNEI. The CDR3 sequence is 15 residues long.

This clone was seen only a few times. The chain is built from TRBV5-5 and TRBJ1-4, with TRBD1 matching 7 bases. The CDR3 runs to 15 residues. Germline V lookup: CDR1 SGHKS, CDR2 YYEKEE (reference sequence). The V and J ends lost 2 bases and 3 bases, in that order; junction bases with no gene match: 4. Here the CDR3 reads CASSLQGRANEKLFF. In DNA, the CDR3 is TGTGCCAGCAGCTTACAGGGGAGAGCTAATGAAAAACTGTTTTTT.

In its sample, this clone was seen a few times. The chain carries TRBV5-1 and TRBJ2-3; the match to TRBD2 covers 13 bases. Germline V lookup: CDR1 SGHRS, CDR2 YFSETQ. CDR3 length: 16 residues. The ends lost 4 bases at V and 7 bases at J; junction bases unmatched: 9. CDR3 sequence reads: CASSPRTSGGKNTQYF. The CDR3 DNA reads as TGCGCCAGCAGCCCCAGGACTAGCGGGGGTAAGAATACGCAGTATTTT.

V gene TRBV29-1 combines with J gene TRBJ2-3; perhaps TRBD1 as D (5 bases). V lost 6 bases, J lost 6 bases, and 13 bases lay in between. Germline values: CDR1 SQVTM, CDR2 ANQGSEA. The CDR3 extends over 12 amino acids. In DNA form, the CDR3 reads TGCAGCGTAGGGGCGTTGGGGGATACGCAGTATTTT. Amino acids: CSVGALGDTQYF.

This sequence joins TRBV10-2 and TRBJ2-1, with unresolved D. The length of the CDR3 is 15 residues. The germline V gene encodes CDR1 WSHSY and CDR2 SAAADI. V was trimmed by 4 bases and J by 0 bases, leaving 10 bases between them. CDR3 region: CASSANSVSYNEQFF. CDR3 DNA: TGCGCCAGCAGTGCGAACAGTGTCTCCTACAATGAGCAGTTCTTC.